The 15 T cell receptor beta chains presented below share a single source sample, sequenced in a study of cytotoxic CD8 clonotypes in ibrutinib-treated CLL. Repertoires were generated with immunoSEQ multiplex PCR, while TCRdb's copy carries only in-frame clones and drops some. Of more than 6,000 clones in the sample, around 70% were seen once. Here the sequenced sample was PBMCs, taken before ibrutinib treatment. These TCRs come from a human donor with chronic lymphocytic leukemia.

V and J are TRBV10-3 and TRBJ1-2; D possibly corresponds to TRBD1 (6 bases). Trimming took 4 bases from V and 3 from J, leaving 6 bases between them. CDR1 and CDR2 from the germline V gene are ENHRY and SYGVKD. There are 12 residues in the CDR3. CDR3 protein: CAISGTDYGYTF. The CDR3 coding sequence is TGTGCCATCAGTGGGACAGACTATGGCTACACCTTC.

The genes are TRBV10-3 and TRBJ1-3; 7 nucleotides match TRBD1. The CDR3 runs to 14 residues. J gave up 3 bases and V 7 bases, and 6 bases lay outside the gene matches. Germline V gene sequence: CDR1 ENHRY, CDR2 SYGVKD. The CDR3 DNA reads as TGTGCCATCATGCGACAGGGTTTTGGAAACACCATATATTTT. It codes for CAIMRQGFGNTIYF.

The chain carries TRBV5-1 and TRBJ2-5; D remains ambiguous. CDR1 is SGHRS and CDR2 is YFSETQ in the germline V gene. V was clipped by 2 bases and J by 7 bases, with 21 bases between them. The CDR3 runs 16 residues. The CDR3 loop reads CASSFSPSVPMGTQYF. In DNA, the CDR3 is TGCGCCAGCAGCTTCTCTCCCTCGGTCCCCATGGGGACCCAGTACTTC.

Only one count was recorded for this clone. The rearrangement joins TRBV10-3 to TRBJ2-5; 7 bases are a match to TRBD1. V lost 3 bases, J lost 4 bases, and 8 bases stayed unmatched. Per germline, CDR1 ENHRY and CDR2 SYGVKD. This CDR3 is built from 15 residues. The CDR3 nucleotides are TGTGCCATCAGTGAATCTATAGGGGGCTCAGAGACCCAGTACTTC. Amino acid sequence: CAISESIGGSETQYF.

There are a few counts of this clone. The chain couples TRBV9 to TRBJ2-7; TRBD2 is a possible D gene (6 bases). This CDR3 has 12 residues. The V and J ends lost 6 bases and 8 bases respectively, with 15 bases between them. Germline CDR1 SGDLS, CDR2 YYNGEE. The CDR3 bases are TGTGCCAGCAAGGCTCTGGGAGGCCAGCAGTACTTC. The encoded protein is CASKALGGQQYF.

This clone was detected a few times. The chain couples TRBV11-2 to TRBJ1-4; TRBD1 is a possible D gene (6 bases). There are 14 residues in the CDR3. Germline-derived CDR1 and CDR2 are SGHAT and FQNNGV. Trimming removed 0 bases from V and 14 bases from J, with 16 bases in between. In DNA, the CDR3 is TGTGCCAGCAGCTTAGACAGGACGACAGGCACGCTGTTTTTT. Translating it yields CASSLDRTTGTLFF.

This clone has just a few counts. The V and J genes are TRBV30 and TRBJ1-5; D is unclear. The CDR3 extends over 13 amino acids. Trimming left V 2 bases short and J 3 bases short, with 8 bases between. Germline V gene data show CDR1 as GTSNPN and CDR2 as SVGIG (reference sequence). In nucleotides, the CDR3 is TGTGCCTGGAGTATCGGAAACAATCAGCCCCAGCATTTT. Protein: CAWSIGNNQPQHF. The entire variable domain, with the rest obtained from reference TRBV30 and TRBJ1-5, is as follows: SQTIHQWPATLVQPVGSPLSLECTVEGTSNPNLYWYRQAAGRGLQLLFYSVGIGQISSEVPQNLSASRPQDRQFILSSKKLLLSDSGFYLCAWSIGNNQPQHFGDGTRLSIL.

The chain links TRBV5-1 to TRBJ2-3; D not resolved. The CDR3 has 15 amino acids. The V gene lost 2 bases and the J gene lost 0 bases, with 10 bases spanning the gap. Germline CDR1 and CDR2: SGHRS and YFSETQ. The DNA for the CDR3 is TGCGCCAGCAGCTTTGGCCAGCTTAGCACAGATACGCAGTATTTT. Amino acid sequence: CASSFGQLSTDTQYF.

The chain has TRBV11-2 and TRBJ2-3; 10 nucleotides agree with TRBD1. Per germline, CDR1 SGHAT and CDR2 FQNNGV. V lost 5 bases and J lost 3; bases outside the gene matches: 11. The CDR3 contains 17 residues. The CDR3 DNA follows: TGTGCCAGCAGCACGCAGCGCCGGGACAGGGGTACAGATACGCAGTATTTT. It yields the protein CASSTQRRDRGTDTQYF.

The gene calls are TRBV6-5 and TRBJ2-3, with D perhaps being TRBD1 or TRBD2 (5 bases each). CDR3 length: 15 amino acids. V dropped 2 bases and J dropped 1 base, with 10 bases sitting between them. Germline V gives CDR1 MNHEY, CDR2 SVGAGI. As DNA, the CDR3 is TGTGCCAGCAGTTACAGGGACGCCGGCACAGATACGCAGTATTTT. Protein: CASSYRDAGTDTQYF.

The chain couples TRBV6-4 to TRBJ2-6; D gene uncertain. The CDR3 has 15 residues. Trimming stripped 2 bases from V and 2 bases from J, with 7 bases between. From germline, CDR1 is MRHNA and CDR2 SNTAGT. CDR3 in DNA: TGTGCCAGCAGTGACACCGGTGCTGGGGCCAACGTCCTGACTTTC. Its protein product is CASSDTGAGANVLTF.

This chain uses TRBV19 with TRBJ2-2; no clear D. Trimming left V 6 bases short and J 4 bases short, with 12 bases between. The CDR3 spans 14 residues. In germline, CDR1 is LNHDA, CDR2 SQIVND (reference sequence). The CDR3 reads CASSRMTRTGELFF. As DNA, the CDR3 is TGTGCCAGTAGCAGGATGACCCGCACCGGGGAGCTGTTTTTT.

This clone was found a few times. The CDR3 sequence is CASSLGDYEQYF. The CDR3 nucleotides read TGTGCCAGCAGCTTAGGAGACTACGAGCAGTACTTC. The chain is built from TRBV11-2 and TRBJ2-7; D uncertain. V was shortened by 1 base and J by 3 bases, with 4 bases between the two germline ends. CDR1 is SGHAT and CDR2 is FQNNGV in the germline V gene. This CDR3 comprises 12 residues.

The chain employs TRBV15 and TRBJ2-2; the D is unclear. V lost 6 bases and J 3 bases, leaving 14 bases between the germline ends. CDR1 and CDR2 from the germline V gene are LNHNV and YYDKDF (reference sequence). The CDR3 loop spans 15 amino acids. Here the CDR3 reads CATSYRGADTGELFF. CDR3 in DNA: TGTGCCACCAGTTACCGAGGAGCCGACACCGGGGAGCTGTTTTTT.

Here the CDR3 reads CSARTEAFF. Here the CDR3 DNA reads TGCAGTGCTAGGACTGAAGCTTTCTTT. The V gene is TRBV20-1, the J gene TRBJ1-1; D call uncertain. In germline, CDR1 is DFQATT, CDR2 SNEGSKA (reference sequence). Trimming cost V 3 bases and J 5 bases, with 1 base left between them. CDR3 length: 9 amino acids.